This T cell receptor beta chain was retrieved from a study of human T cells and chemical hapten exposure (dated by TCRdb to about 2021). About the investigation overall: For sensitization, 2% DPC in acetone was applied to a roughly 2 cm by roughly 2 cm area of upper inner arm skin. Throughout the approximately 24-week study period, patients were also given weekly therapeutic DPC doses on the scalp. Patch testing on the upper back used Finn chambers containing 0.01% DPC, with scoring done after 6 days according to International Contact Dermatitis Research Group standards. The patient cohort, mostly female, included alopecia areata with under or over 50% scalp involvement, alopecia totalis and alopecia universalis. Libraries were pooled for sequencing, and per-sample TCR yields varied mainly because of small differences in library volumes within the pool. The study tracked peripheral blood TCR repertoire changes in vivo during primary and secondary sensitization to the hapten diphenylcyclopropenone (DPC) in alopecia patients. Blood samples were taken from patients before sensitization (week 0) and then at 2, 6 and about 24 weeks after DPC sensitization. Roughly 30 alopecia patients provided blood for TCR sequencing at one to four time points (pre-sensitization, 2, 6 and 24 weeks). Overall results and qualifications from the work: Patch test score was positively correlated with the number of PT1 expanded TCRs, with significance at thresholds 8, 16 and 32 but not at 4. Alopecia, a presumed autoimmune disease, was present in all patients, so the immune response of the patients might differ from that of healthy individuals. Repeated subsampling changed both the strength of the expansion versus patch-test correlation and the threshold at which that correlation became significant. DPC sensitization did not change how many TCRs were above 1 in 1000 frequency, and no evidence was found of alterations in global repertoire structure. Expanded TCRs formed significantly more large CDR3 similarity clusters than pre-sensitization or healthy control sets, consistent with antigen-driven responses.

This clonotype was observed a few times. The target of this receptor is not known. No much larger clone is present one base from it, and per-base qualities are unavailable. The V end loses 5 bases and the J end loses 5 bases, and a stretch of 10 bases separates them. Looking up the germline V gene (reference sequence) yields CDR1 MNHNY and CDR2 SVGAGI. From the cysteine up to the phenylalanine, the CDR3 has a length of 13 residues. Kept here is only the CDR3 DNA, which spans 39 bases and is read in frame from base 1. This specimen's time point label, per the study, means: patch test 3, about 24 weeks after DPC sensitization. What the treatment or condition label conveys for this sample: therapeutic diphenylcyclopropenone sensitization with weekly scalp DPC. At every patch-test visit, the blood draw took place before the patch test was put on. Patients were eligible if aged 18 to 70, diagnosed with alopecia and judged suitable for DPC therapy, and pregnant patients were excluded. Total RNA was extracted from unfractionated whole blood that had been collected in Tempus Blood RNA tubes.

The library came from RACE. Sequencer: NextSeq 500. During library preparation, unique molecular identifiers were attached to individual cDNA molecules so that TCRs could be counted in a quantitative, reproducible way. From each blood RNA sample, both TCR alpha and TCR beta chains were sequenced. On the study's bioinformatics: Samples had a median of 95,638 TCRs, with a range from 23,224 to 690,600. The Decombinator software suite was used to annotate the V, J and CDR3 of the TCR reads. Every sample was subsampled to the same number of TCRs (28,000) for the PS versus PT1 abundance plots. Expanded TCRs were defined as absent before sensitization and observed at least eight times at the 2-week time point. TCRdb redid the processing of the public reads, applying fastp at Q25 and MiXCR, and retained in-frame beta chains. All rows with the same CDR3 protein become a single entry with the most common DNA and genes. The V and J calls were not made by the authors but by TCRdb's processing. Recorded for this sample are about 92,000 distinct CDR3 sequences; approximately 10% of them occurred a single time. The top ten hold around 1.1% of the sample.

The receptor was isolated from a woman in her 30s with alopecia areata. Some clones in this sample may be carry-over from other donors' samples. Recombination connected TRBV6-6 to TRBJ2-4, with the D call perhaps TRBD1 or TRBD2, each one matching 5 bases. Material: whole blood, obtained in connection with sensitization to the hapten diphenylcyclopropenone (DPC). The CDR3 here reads CASSTGPENIQYF. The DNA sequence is TGTGCCAGCAGTACGGGACCAGAAAACATTCAGTACTTC.